This T cell receptor (beta chain) was recovered during a study of T cell repertoires in cytomegalovirus infection. Study information: Recently identified HLA-C-restricted CMV epitopes were used, and well-studied HLA-B-restricted CMV epitopes were used as well. Both CMV infection and a matching HLA type were indicated by public TCR beta signatures.

Findings and caveats of the study: Totalled public TCR beta family frequency picked out people who carried CMV plus the relevant HLA. The study found HLA-C-restricted CMV-specific TCR beta clonotypes dominating the ex vivo response.

Looked up from germline, CDR1 is LGHNA and CDR2 is YSLEER. V lost 3 bases, J lost 4 bases, and 13 bases lay in between. The CDR3 has 15 residues. MiXCR, applied by TCRdb to the reads, yields one record per CDR3 protein. The data hold about 500,000 distinct CDR3 sequences, with 30% to 35% observed a single time. This clonotype was detected a few times. The antigen is not known. This rearrangement joins TRBV4-3 to TRBJ1-3; D not resolved. The source is a human donor in good health (CMV status not recorded). Some clones in this sample may be carry-over from other donors' samples. The source was cultured PBMCs, collected from culture after CMV antigen stimulation. The CDR3 region is CASSHGQAAGNTIYF. Here the CDR3 DNA reads TGCGCCAGCAGCCACGGCCAGGCGGCGGGAAACACCATATATTTT.